Presented here are 32 T cell receptor beta chains from one specimen sequenced in a study of blood T cells in healthy people across ages (dated by TCRdb to the mid-2010s). Libraries came from 5' RACE. Sequencing relied on an Illumina HiSeq 2500. A second PCR of roughly 7 to 12 cycles was run with a J-beta primer mix and a sample-barcoded 5' primer. The public reads were reanalyzed by TCRdb: fastp trimming at Q25, MiXCR alignment, in-frame beta chains only. All rows with the same CDR3 protein become a single entry with the most common DNA and genes. The table for this sample lists around 1.5 million distinct CDR3 sequences; 59% of them were counted only once. The ten largest clones take up 5.5% to 8% of the sample. Specimen: blood. The receptors originated from a man aged 18 to 30 in good health.

Written as DNA, the CDR3 is TGCAGTTCTCAAACAGGGAGTAGAGAGACCCAGTACTTC. The encoded protein is CSSQTGSRETQYF. The chain carries TRBV20-1 and TRBJ2-5; tentative D call: TRBD1 (6 bases). This CDR3 is built from 13 residues. V shed 8 bases and J shed 4 bases, with 17 bases lying between them. From germline, CDR1 is DFQATT and CDR2 SNEGSKA (reference sequence).

This clonotype was found once. Because the CDR3 is missing its conserved closing phenylalanine or tryptophan, this is likely a read error. The chain couples TRBV5-4 to TRBJ2-6; D call uncertain. The germline gives CDR1 SGHNT, CDR2 YYREEE (reference sequence). V shed 4 bases and J shed 4 bases, with 12 bases lying between them. The CDR3 length is 15 residues. The CDR3 here is CASSVTGEGANVLTI. The CDR3 nucleotides are TGTGCCAGCAGCGTCACTGGGGAAGGGGCCAACGTCCTGACTATC.

In its sample, this clonotype was seen a few times. The chain recombines TRBV29-1 with TRBJ2-7, with 9 bases aligning to TRBD1. The CDR3 runs to 14 residues. The ends lost 6 bases at V and 7 bases at J; junction bases unmatched: 13. Germline lookup yields CDR1 SQVTM and CDR2 ANQGSEA. CDR3 sequence: CSVSGTGPSREQYF. The CDR3 DNA reads TGCAGCGTGAGTGGGACAGGGCCGTCTCGAGAGCAGTACTTC.

This clonotype was detected many times. CDR3 region: CASSYRTSGGNEQFF. The CDR3, as DNA: TGTGCCAGCAGTTACCGGACTAGCGGGGGGAATGAGCAGTTCTTC. This chain joins TRBV6-5 and TRBJ2-1; 14 bases are a match to TRBD2. The V gene's germline CDR1 is MNHEY and CDR2 SVGAGI. Trimming took 2 bases from V and 7 from J; bases not matched to a gene: 1. The CDR3 length is 15 residues.

The chain recombines TRBV7-9 with TRBJ2-5, with TRBD1 matching over 7 bases. The DNA end favors TRBJ2-7, so the J call may be wrong. The CDR3 length is 17 residues. Germline V gene lookup returns CDR1 SEHNR and CDR2 FQNEAQ (reference sequence). In DNA form, the CDR3 reads TGTGCCAGCAGCTTAGGACCTGGGACAGAATTTCCCTACGAGCAGTACTTC. As protein: CASSLGPGTEFPYEQYF.

This chain connects TRBV27 to TRBJ2-5, with D possibly called TRBD1 or TRBD2 (6 bases each). This CDR3 is 16 amino acids long. Trimming cost V 10 bases and J 1 base, with 22 bases left between them. Per the germline V gene, CDR1 is MNHEY and CDR2 is SMNVEV (reference sequence). As DNA, the CDR3 is TGTGCCACCAAGAAGGAGGGGACAAATTTCCAAGAGACCCAGTACTTC. It is translated as CATKKEGTNFQETQYF.

This clonotype was seen only a few times. The chain joins TRBV25-1 to TRBJ2-3, with D possibly TRBD1 on 6 matching bases. CDR3 length: 14 amino acids. V was clipped by 7 bases and J by 6 bases, with 17 bases between them. Germline CDR1 is MGHDK and CDR2 is SYGVNS. CDR3 residues: CASIMTGLSDTQYF. The CDR3 nucleotides are TGTGCCAGCATTATGACAGGTTTATCCGATACGCAGTATTTT.

The DNA of the CDR3 is TGCGCCAGCAGCCAAGGGGGGTGGGGGGCTGTCACTGAAGCTTTCTTT. It translates to CASSQGGWGAVTEAFF. This rearrangement joins TRBV4-1 to TRBJ1-1, with a tentative D call TRBD1 (6 bases). Germline values: CDR1 MGHRA, CDR2 YSYEKL. The CDR3 has 16 amino acids. Trimming left V 1 base short and J 4 bases short, with 16 bases between.

The V call is TRBV5-5, the J call TRBJ2-5; 9 nucleotides match TRBD1. With the DNA end fitting TRBJ2-7 better, the J assignment may be wrong. Per the germline V gene, CDR1 is SGHKS and CDR2 is YYEKEE (reference sequence). The CDR3 covers 16 residues. CDR3 nucleotide sequence: TGTGCCAGCAGCTTGGAGGGGTGGACAGGGGCTGTCGAGCAGTACTTC. Protein sequence: CASSLEGWTGAVEQYF.

This chain connects TRBV5-1 to TRBJ2-3, with D hard to call. CDR1 and CDR2 (germline): SGHRS, YFSETQ. Trimming pared 1 base from V and 6 bases from J, leaving 12 bases between. The CDR3 has 14 residues. This CDR3 reads CASSLTLLEDTQYF. Written as DNA, the CDR3 is TGCGCCAGCAGCTTGACCTTATTGGAGGATACGCAGTATTTT. Variable domain in full (rest from reference TRBV5-1 and TRBJ2-3): KAGVTQTPRYLIKTRGQQVTLSCSPISGHRSVSWYQQTPGQGLQFLFEYFSETQRNKGNFPGRFSGRQFSNSRSEMNVSTLELGDSALYLCASSLTLLEDTQYFGPGTRLTVL.

The rearrangement links TRBV18 to TRBJ2-5; D unclear. The closer fit of TRBJ2-7 to the DNA end suggests the J call may be wrong. The CDR3 is 15 residues long. CDR1 KGHSH and CDR2 LQKENI come from the germline V gene. The CDR3 spells CASSRTSDPTYEQYF. CDR3 DNA: TGTGCCAGCTCACGAACCAGCGACCCAACCTACGAGCAGTACTTC.

The chain joins TRBV25-1 to TRBJ2-2, with D unresolved. The CDR3 extends over 13 amino acids. The ends were cut back, 11 bases at V and 1 base at J, with 11 bases in the middle. The germline CDR1 and CDR2 sequences are MGHDK and SYGVNS. CDR3 sequence reads: CAGKDWNTGELFF. In DNA, the CDR3 is TGTGCCGGCAAAGACTGGAACACCGGGGAGCTGTTTTTT.

This chain uses TRBV29-1 with TRBJ2-3, with TRBD2 matching 9 bases. V was clipped by 3 bases and J by 5 bases; unmatched bases: 18. This CDR3 region has 18 residues. Germline CDR1 is SQVTM and CDR2 is ANQGSEA. The CDR3 protein is CSVEWFGGGGGRVDTQYF. The CDR3 DNA sequence: TGCAGCGTTGAGTGGTTTGGCGGCGGGGGGGGTAGGGTAGATACGCAGTATTTT.

The chain carries TRBV6-2 or TRBV6-3 and TRBJ1-1; D gene ambiguous. V was trimmed by 0 bases and J by 0 bases, leaving 5 bases between them. Per germline, CDR1 MNHEY and CDR2 SVGEGT. The CDR3 consists of 14 residues. Here the CDR3 reads CASSYSHMNTEAFF. CDR3 DNA: TGTGCCAGCAGTTACTCCCACATGAACACTGAAGCTTTCTTT.

This chain joins TRBV20-1 and TRBJ1-1, with D unclear. Germline loops: CDR1 DFQATT, CDR2 SNEGSKA (reference sequence). The CDR3 is 12 residues long. Trimming cost V 6 bases and J 10 bases, with 18 bases left between them. In DNA form, the CDR3 reads TGCAGTGCCCTAGCCCTATCTGGTCGAGCTTTCTTT. Encoded protein: CSALALSGRAFF.

The V gene is TRBV7-2, the J gene TRBJ2-3, with a tentative D call TRBD2 (7 bases). There are 14 residues in the CDR3. CDR1 and CDR2 (germline): SGHTA, FQGNSA. V was trimmed by 3 bases and J by 7 bases, leaving 14 bases between them. This CDR3 is CASSLGGAAYTQYF. In DNA, the CDR3 is TGTGCCAGCAGCTTGGGGGGGGCCGCATATACGCAGTATTTT.

The table lists this clonotype with a count of one. The chain joins TRBV20-1 to TRBJ1-2, with TRBD1 identical over 9 bases. The CDR3 totals 13 residues. Germline V gene data show CDR1 as DFQATT and CDR2 as SNEGSKA (reference sequence). The CDR3 sequence is CSTGTGSNYGYTF. The CDR3 bases are TGCAGCACCGGGACAGGGAGTAACTATGGCTACACCTTC.

The rearrangement links TRBV9 to TRBJ1-2; D unclear. The CDR3 is 16 amino acids. Trimming removed 5 bases from V and 5 bases from J, with 22 bases in between. The germline V gene has CDR1 SGDLS and CDR2 YYNGEE. CDR3: CASRGILRGFKYGYTF. CDR3 in DNA: TGTGCCAGCAGGGGAATTCTTCGGGGATTTAAGTATGGCTACACCTTC.

The CDR3 protein is CASSSWGSDPNEQFF. CDR3 DNA: TGTGCCAGCAGTTCGTGGGGCAGCGACCCCAATGAGCAGTTCTTC. The chain uses TRBV27 and TRBJ2-1; D possibly corresponds to TRBD1 (5 bases). The ends were cut back, 4 bases at V and 6 bases at J, with 16 bases in the middle. CDR1 MNHEY and CDR2 SMNVEV come from the germline V gene (reference sequence). The CDR3 is made up of 15 amino acids.

This chain links TRBV7-2 with TRBJ2-7; D may match TRBD1 or TRBD2 (6 bases each). The ends were cut back, 1 base at V and 6 bases at J, with 16 bases in the middle. The length of the CDR3 is 15 residues. Germline CDR1 reads SGHTA; CDR2 reads FQGNSA. This chain's CDR3 is CASSLERGPLFEQYF. CDR3 DNA: TGTGCCAGCAGCTTAGAACGGGGGCCCCTTTTCGAGCAGTACTTC.

V is TRBV4-1 and J is TRBJ1-3; perhaps TRBD1 as D (5 bases). Per germline, CDR1 MGHRA and CDR2 YSYEKL. Between the trimmed V and J ends, which lost 3 bases and 2 bases, there was a span of 8 bases. The CDR3 runs to 14 residues. CDR3 nucleotides: TGCGCCAGCAGCCAGGAGGGGCCTGGAAACACCATATATTTT. Translation gives CASSQEGPGNTIYF.

The rearrangement links TRBV10-2 to TRBJ2-3; D not resolved. The CDR3 totals 14 residues. CDR1 and CDR2 from the germline V gene are WSHSY and SAAADI. The V and J ends lost 7 bases and 1 base respectively, with 12 bases between them. The CDR3 reads CASTGTRRTDTQYF. The CDR3 DNA follows: TGCGCCAGCACGGGCACGAGGCGCACAGATACGCAGTATTTT.

This clonotype was counted many times. The chain is built from TRBV27 and TRBJ2-1; D remains ambiguous. V lost 4 bases to trimming and J lost 4 bases, with 8 bases between them. This CDR3 has 13 residues. Germline V CDR1 and CDR2: MNHEY, SMNVEV (reference sequence). The CDR3 sequence is CASSSGVYNEQFF. In DNA form, the CDR3 reads TGTGCCAGCAGTTCTGGGGTATACAATGAGCAGTTCTTC.

This sequence joins TRBV7-2 and TRBJ2-5; no clear D. This CDR3 has 14 amino acids. Trimming shortened V by 1 base and J by 7 bases, and 13 bases separated the two germline ends. Looked up from germline, CDR1 is SGHTA and CDR2 is FQGNSA. In DNA, the CDR3 is TGTGCCAGCAGCTTAGACTTGCCAAGCCCGACCCAGTACTTC. Protein: CASSLDLPSPTQYF. Full variable domain (missing parts from reference TRBV7-2 and TRBJ2-5): GAGVSQSPSNKVTEKGKDVELRCDPISGHTALYWYRQSLGQGLEFLIYFQGNSAPDKSGLPSDRFSAERTGGSVSTLTIQRTQQEDSAVYLCASSLDLPSPTQYFGPGTRLLVL.

The V call is TRBV4-1, the J call TRBJ1-6; TRBD1 matches at 8 bases. This CDR3 contains 13 residues. V was clipped by 9 bases and J by 14 bases; unmatched bases: 12. Germline values: CDR1 MGHRA, CDR2 YSYEKL. The CDR3 DNA sequence: TGCGCCAGTTCGGACAGGGTCGCTGAAGCCCTCCACTTT. Translation gives CASSDRVAEALHF.

This clonotype was seen once. CDR3 coding DNA: TGCAGTGCTAGAGCTCCGGACAGGGGACAGCCCCAGCATTTT. This gives the protein CSARAPDRGQPQHF. The chain uses TRBV20-1 and TRBJ1-5; TRBD1 matches 9 bases. This CDR3 is 14 amino acids long. V shed 1 base, J shed 7 bases, and the junction held 5 bases outside the gene matches. Germline V CDR1 and CDR2: DFQATT, SNEGSKA (reference sequence).

This clonotype is a singleton in its sample. The chain has TRBV2 and TRBJ1-2; 10 nucleotides align to TRBD1. V shed 6 bases, J shed 7 bases, and the junction held 8 bases outside the gene matches. Germline V gene lookup returns CDR1 SNHLY and CDR2 FYNNEI. The CDR3 is 14 residues long. The CDR3 here is CASRTGTGVVGYTF. CDR3 in DNA: TGTGCCAGCAGGACCGGGACAGGGGTTGTTGGCTACACCTTC.

This clonotype was seen a single time. This chain links TRBV27 with TRBJ1-1; D is perhaps TRBD1 (6 bases). Trimming removed 11 bases at V and 4 bases at J, with 20 bases between. There are 14 residues in the CDR3. From germline, CDR1 is MNHEY and CDR2 SMNVEV (reference sequence). The CDR3 region is CASGPGGPGTEAFF. The CDR3, as DNA: TGTGCCTCAGGACCCGGGGGGCCGGGCACTGAAGCTTTCTTT.

The chain carries TRBV6-6 and TRBJ1-5; no clear D. Germline-derived CDR1 and CDR2 are MNHNY and SVGAGI (reference sequence). This CDR3 has 15 amino acids. The V gene lost 6 bases and the J gene lost 2 bases, with 14 bases spanning the gap. The CDR3: CASSKERGGNQPQHF. The CDR3 nucleotides read TGTGCCAGCAGCAAGGAACGGGGAGGCAATCAGCCCCAGCATTTT.

This clonotype has only a few counts. The chain carries TRBV29-1 and TRBJ1-1; D remains unclear. Trimming cost V 4 bases and J 2 bases, with 8 bases left between them. CDR3 length: 12 residues. Per the germline V gene, CDR1 is SQVTM and CDR2 is ANQGSEA. The CDR3 bases are TGCAGCGTTGGCACGGGAAACACTGAAGCTTTCTTT. Protein sequence: CSVGTGNTEAFF.

In its sample, this clonotype was seen a few times. This chain joins TRBV6-1 and TRBJ2-1, with D tentatively TRBD2 (6 bases). Germline CDR1 and CDR2: MNHNS and SASEGT. V was trimmed by 6 bases and J by 9 bases, leaving 24 bases between them. The CDR3 runs to 16 residues. DNA of the CDR3: TGTGCCAGCAGACTCGGGTCCACCATAAAGGGAGGTGAGCAGTTCTTC. Translating gives CASRLGSTIKGGEQFF.

The V gene is TRBV30, the J gene TRBJ1-1, with D unclear. Trimming stripped 3 bases from V and 0 bases from J, with 5 bases between. The CDR3 length is 12 residues. From germline, CDR1 is GTSNPN and CDR2 SVGIG (reference sequence). CDR3 in DNA: TGTGCCTGGAGCGCTATGAACACTGAAGCTTTCTTT. It translates to CAWSAMNTEAFF.